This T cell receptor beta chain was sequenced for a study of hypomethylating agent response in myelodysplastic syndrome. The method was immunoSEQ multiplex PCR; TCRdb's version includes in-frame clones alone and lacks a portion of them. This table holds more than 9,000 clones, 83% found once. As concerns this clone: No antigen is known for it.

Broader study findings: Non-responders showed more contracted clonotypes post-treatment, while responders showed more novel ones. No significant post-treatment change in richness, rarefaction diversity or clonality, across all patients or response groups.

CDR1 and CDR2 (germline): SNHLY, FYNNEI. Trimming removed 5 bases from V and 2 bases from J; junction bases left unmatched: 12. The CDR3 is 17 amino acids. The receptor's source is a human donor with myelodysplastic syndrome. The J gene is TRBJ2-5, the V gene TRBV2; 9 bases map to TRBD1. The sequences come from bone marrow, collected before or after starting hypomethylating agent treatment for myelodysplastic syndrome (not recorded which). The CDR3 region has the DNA TGTGCCAGCAGTACTTCAACTACCGGGACAGGGCAAGAGACCCAGTACTTC. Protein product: CASSTSTTGTGQETQYF.